Listed here is a single TCR beta chain. Its antigen is unidentified. A much larger clone lies one base from this, so it may be a read error. The data are from a study of molecular identifiers for immune sequencing clone quantification. Study findings and constraints: The study reportedly detected spiked Jurkat TCR RNA from one cell among about a million naive cells.

MiXCR was run by TCRdb on the PCR reads, yielding one entry per CDR3 protein. The sample comprises about 640,000 distinct CDR3 sequences, approximately 20% of which are singletons, and roughly 0.9% rests with the top ten. Looked up from germline, CDR1 is SEHNR and CDR2 is FQNEAQ (reference sequence). V was trimmed by 4 bases and J by 8 bases, leaving 23 bases between them. The length of the CDR3 is 17 residues. The material sequenced was naive CD8+ T cells from blood, with Jurkat cell RNA spiked in. As to subset: FACS-sorted CD8+CD4-CCR7+CD45RA+ naive T cells. V usage is TRBV7-9 and J usage is TRBJ1-4; the D gene is possibly TRBD1 (5 bases). This clonotype was obtained from a human donor in good health. Some libraries in this study had Jurkat cell RNA spiked in. As DNA, the CDR3 is TGTGCCAGCAGCTCTTGGGCGGGGCCCTCCCCTGGCGAAAAACTGTTTTTT. It encodes CASSSWAGPSPGEKLFF. Together with reference TRBV7-9 and TRBJ1-4, the CDR3 gives the full variable domain: DTGVSQNPRHKITKRGQNVTFRCDPISEHNRLYWYRQTLGQGPEFLTYFQNEAQLEKSRLLSDRFSAERPKGSFSTLEIQRTEQGDSAMYLCASSSWAGPSPGEKLFFGSGTQLSVL.